Below are 16 T cell receptor beta chains sequenced from a single sample in a study of T cells after yellow fever vaccination (dated by TCRdb to about 2019). To prepare the library, 5' RACE was applied. Sequenced on an Illumina HiSeq 2500. Starting from the raw public reads, TCRdb applied fastp trimming at Q25, assembled clones with MiXCR and retained in-frame beta chains. Identical CDR3 proteins give one entry, which carries the most common genes and DNA. Present in this sample are 400,000 to 650,000 distinct CDR3 sequences, roughly 22% of which were seen just once. Of the sample, about 16% is held by the ten largest clones. What this sample's treatment or condition label stands for: live attenuated yellow fever vaccine strain. Source: PBMCs, taken around 3 weeks after the first yellow fever vaccination. All receptors derive from a man between 18 and 29 years old who received the YFV17D yellow fever vaccine.

This chain joins TRBV5-8 and TRBJ2-3; D could derive from TRBD1 or TRBD2 (5 bases each). The CDR3 has 17 residues. Germline V gene lookup returns CDR1 SGHTS and CDR2 YDEGEE. The V and J ends lost 6 bases and 2 bases respectively, with 22 bases between them. CDR3 nucleotide sequence: TGTGCCAGCACCAGGTACGGGGCCACCTTACTCACAGATACGCAGTATTTT. It is translated as CASTRYGATLLTDTQYF.

This chain links TRBV15 with TRBJ1-2; no firm D call. Germline-derived CDR1 and CDR2 are LNHNV and YYDKDF (reference sequence). V lost 3 bases and J 5 bases, leaving 4 bases between the germline ends. CDR3 size: 11 residues. The DNA for the CDR3 is TGTGCCACCAGCAGGGTGTATGGCTACACCTTC. It codes for CATSRVYGYTF. Together with reference TRBV15 and TRBJ1-2, the CDR3 gives the full variable domain: DAMVIQNPRYQVTQFGKPVTLSCSQTLNHNVMYWYQQKSSQAPKLLFHYYDKDFNNEADTPDNFQSRRPNTSFCFLDIRSPGLGDTAMYLCATSRVYGYTFGSGTRLTVV.

This clonotype has a handful of counts. The chain couples TRBV4-1 to TRBJ2-2; the match to TRBD2 covers 10 bases. The germline V gene encodes CDR1 MGHRA and CDR2 YSYEKL. The CDR3 runs 17 residues. Trimming removed 3 bases from V and 7 bases from J; junction bases left unmatched: 11. CDR3 bases: TGCGCCAGCAGCCAGGATCCAGCGGGGGGGCATGGCGGGGAGCTGTTTTTT. This encodes CASSQDPAGGHGGELFF.

The chain has TRBV6-1 and TRBJ1-5; no clear D. The ends were cut back, 5 bases at V and 5 bases at J, with 13 bases in the middle. The CDR3 spans 14 residues. Germline V CDR1 and CDR2: MNHNS, SASEGT. CDR3 bases: TGTGCCAGCAGTAGAAGACCGGCCGATCAGCCCCAGCATTTT. Encoded protein: CASSRRPADQPQHF.

The chain joins TRBV27 to TRBJ1-1; D remains ambiguous. V was trimmed by 3 bases and J by 1 base, leaving 12 bases between them. The CDR3 covers 15 residues. Per the germline V gene, CDR1 is MNHEY and CDR2 is SMNVEV (reference sequence). CDR3 nucleotides: TGTGCCAGCAGTTTCCTGGGGTTAAAGAACACTGAAGCTTTCTTT. This gives the protein CASSFLGLKNTEAFF.

The V call is TRBV12-3 or TRBV12-4, the J call TRBJ2-7; no definite D call. V was pared by 1 base and J by 2 bases, with 9 bases between. The CDR3 covers 14 residues. CDR3 in DNA: TGTGCCAGCAGTTTAGTTGACCTAACCTACGAGCAGTACTTC. Its translation is CASSLVDLTYEQYF.

The V gene is TRBV6-1, the J gene TRBJ1-1; D possibly corresponds to TRBD1 (6 bases). CDR3 size: 14 residues. V was cut by 6 bases and J by 0 bases, with 11 bases left in between. CDR1 is MNHNS, CDR2 SASEGT, per germline. The CDR3 nucleotides are TGTGCCAGCAGCCCGACAGGAGTGAACACTGAAGCTTTCTTT. Protein sequence: CASSPTGVNTEAFF.

This clonotype has a count of ten or more. The rearrangement joins TRBV12-3 or TRBV12-4 to TRBJ2-3, with TRBD2 matching over 9 bases. The CDR3 is 17 amino acids. Germline trimming cut 6 bases from V and 0 bases from J; bases unmatched to any gene: 10. CDR3: CASSPHLAGPSTDTQYF. CDR3 coding DNA: TGTGCCAGCAGCCCTCACCTAGCGGGACCTAGCACAGATACGCAGTATTTT.

V is TRBV4-3 and J is TRBJ2-6; D is perhaps TRBD1 (5 bases). This CDR3 has 18 amino acids. Trimming removed 0 bases from V and 4 bases from J, with 16 bases in between. The germline V gene has CDR1 LGHNA and CDR2 YSLEER. The CDR3 nucleotides are TGCGCCAGCAGCCAAGATCACAGGTCAGGTACCGGGGCCAACGTCCTGACTTTC. Protein product: CASSQDHRSGTGANVLTF.

The chain carries TRBV20-1 and TRBJ1-1; no definite D call. This CDR3 has 12 residues. Germline CDR1 is DFQATT and CDR2 is SNEGSKA (reference sequence). The V end was cut by 3 bases, the J end by 0 bases, with 5 bases between. This chain's CDR3 is CSARNMNTEAFF. The CDR3 DNA follows: TGCAGTGCTAGGAACATGAACACTGAAGCTTTCTTT.

This clonotype was picked up a small number of times. CDR3 nucleotides: TGTGCCAGCAGTCCGGGGGGGCCAAGGGGCACCGGGGAGCTGTTTTTT. It translates to CASSPGGPRGTGELFF. The chain uses TRBV6-1 and TRBJ2-2; 8 bases align to TRBD2. From germline, CDR1 is MNHNS and CDR2 SASEGT. The trim removed 5 bases at V and 4 bases at J, leaving 9 bases unmatched. The CDR3 has 16 residues.

A word on this clonotype: Possible read error: a much larger clone is one base away. The rearrangement links TRBV6-5 to TRBJ2-1, with D perhaps TRBD2 (5 bases). Germline lookup yields CDR1 MNHEY and CDR2 SVGAGI. This CDR3 has 15 residues. This CDR3 is CASSYSLESNNKQFF. DNA for the CDR3: TGTGCCAGCAGTTATTCACTAGAATCTAACAATAAGCAGTTCTTC.

The CDR3, as DNA: TGCGCCAGCAGCTTTGCGGGACAGGACTCTGGGGCCAACGTCCTGACTTTC. The encoded protein is CASSFAGQDSGANVLTF. V is TRBV5-1 and J is TRBJ2-6; 8 bases align to TRBD1. The germline V gene has CDR1 SGHRS and CDR2 YFSETQ. With 2 bases clipped from V and 0 bases from J, the junction kept 4 bases outside the gene matches. The CDR3 contains 17 residues.

This clonotype was found a few times. The chain links TRBV6-1 to TRBJ1-4, with no clear D. The CDR3 is 12 amino acids. V lost 7 bases to trimming and J lost 5 bases, with 8 bases between them. Germline V lookup: CDR1 MNHNS, CDR2 SASEGT. CDR3 protein: CASKLGNEKLFF. CDR3 nucleotide sequence: TGTGCCAGCAAGCTGGGGAATGAAAAACTGTTTTTT.

This clonotype has more than one count but fewer than ten. The V call is TRBV4-2, the J call TRBJ2-3; 11 bases are a match to TRBD2. The junction had 1 base not matched to a gene; V was cut back by 3 bases and J by 2 bases. The CDR3 runs 15 residues. The germline CDR1 and CDR2 sequences are LGHNA and YNFKEQ. CDR3 sequence (DNA): TGTGCCAGCAGCCAGACTAGCGGGGTCACAGATACGCAGTATTTT. It translates to CASSQTSGVTDTQYF.

The chain joins TRBV7-3 to TRBJ2-1; 11 bases map to TRBD2. J gave up 10 bases and V 0 bases, and 2 bases lay outside the gene matches. The germline V gene has CDR1 SGHTA and CDR2 FQGTGA. This CDR3 is 14 amino acids long. The CDR3 protein is CASSLTSGGDEQFF. The CDR3 nucleotides read TGTGCCAGCAGCTTAACTAGCGGGGGGGACGAGCAGTTCTTC.